A selection of T cell receptor beta chains follows, all from one sample in a study of persistence of HIV-infected CD4 T cells. No antigens are known for them. TCRdb's table, derived via immunoSEQ multiplex PCR, lists solely in-frame clones and lacks some. Found here are roughly 30,000 clones, roughly four fifths of them singletons; the top ten hold roughly 4.8%. The sample in question was CD4+ T cells sorted from PBMCs after roughly 20-hour stimulation, obtained from a patient who received antiretroviral therapy. Every receptor here comes from an adult man with HIV who was CMV-seropositive. The CDR3 runs from the conserved cysteine through the conserved F or W.

v_call: TRBV28
cdr3_aa: CASTGDRAKETQYF

v_call: TRBV30
cdr3_aa: CASSGSSGNTIYF

v_call: TRBV7-6
cdr3_aa: CASSLGQGNTGELFF

v_call: TRBV20-1
cdr3_aa: CSASRPGRESNQPQHF

v_call: TRBV6-5
cdr3_aa: CASRVSGEGGNTIYF

v_call: TRBV27
cdr3_aa: CASSWGTVYSPLHF

v_call: TRBV29-1
cdr3_aa: CSVEDRGVSYEQYF

v_call: TRBV5-4
cdr3_aa: CASSLGLGAIGGYTF

v_call: TRBV10-3
cdr3_aa: CAISGRGQDTGELFF

v_call: TRBV18
cdr3_aa: CASSPPREGAKEQYF

v_call: TRBV28
cdr3_aa: CASSLLAFGGAVETQYF

v_call: TRBV4-1
cdr3_aa: CASSQGLSGGYNEQFF

v_call: TRBV20-1
cdr3_aa: CSAPDRYEQYF

v_call: TRBV27
cdr3_aa: CASSLPDRRNSPLHF

v_call: TRBV5-1
cdr3_aa: CASSLRRTGLGSNTEAFF

v_call: TRBV19
cdr3_aa: CASAASGVTYEQYF

v_call: TRBV28
cdr3_aa: CASTVAPPDTQYF

v_call: TRBV19
cdr3_aa: CASSKHRDDSYGYTF

v_call: TRBV7-9
cdr3_aa: CASSPRGGASNEQFF

v_call: TRBV10-3
cdr3_aa: CAIREGEREQYF

v_call: TRBV5-4
cdr3_aa: CASSLVGTGIDYGYTF

v_call: TRBV14
cdr3_aa: CASSQTSGYTF

v_call: TRBV6-2/TRBV6-3
cdr3_aa: CASSALGTKANYGYTF

v_call: TRBV28
cdr3_aa: CASSSTGTAFGTNEKLFF

v_call: TRBV28
cdr3_aa: CASSLGVAYTQYF

v_call: TRBV2
cdr3_aa: CASSSEIRRWQFF

v_call: TRBV18
cdr3_aa: CASSRRDTYEQYF

v_call: TRBV24-1
cdr3_aa: CATSAASGSIYEQYF

v_call: TRBV14
cdr3_aa: CASSQAGQQYYGYTF

v_call: TRBV24-1
cdr3_aa: CATSDAGQGDYGYTF

v_call: TRBV13
cdr3_aa: CASSLGQVNTEAFF

v_call: TRBV6-5
cdr3_aa: CASSRTRDRVSYTF

v_call: TRBV6-6
cdr3_aa: CASSRIGQVNTEAFF

v_call: TRBV5-4
cdr3_aa: CASSSMSGIKEQFF

v_call: TRBV5-1
cdr3_aa: CASSLEGPTLYEQYF

v_call: TRBV2
cdr3_aa: CASLTSGAVGELFF

v_call: TRBV4-1
cdr3_aa: CASSHPQGQLHEQYF

v_call: TRBV24-1
cdr3_aa: CATGDRGPTDTQYF

v_call: TRBV5-4
cdr3_aa: CASSVSGGIEETQYF

v_call: TRBV20-1
cdr3_aa: CSGDNYNEQFF

v_call: TRBV19
cdr3_aa: CASSEMGTGRDYEQYF

v_call: TRBV11-2
cdr3_aa: CASSLQRGGTGELFF

v_call: TRBV10-3
cdr3_aa: CAISGADRGVISGYTF

v_call: TRBV28
cdr3_aa: CASKEGSDTQYF

v_call: TRBV28
cdr3_aa: CASSPPHGGGSDTQYF

v_call: TRBV4-2
cdr3_aa: CASSQDRQYEQYF

v_call: TRBV2
cdr3_aa: CASSILSGTDTQYF